This T cell receptor beta chain was sequenced in a study of shared clonotypes between healthy human individuals. Whole-study findings and limits: The study found about 5% of naive CD4 clonotypes shared across four donors. The diversity represented, both genetic and in exposure history, was limited by few donors.

Clones were read by immunoSEQ multiplex PCR, and TCRdb kept only the in-frame ones, dropping some. The table has about 1.1 million clones, about 80% seen once; the top ten hold more than 0.55%. Details on this clone: Antigen specificity is unknown.

Trimming pared 3 bases from V and 3 bases from J, leaving 12 bases between. The CDR3 spans 14 residues. Germline loops: CDR1 KGHSH, CDR2 LQKENI. The receptor was isolated from a man younger than 30 in good health. Some clones in this sample may be carry-over from other donors' samples. This chain uses TRBV18 with TRBJ2-7; D unclear. The sequencing input was memory CD4+ T cells from PBMCs. Described subset: CD45RA-negative fraction. For the CDR3, the DNA is TGTGCCAGCTCACCCCCACACGACCTCTACGAGCAGTACTTC. This encodes CASSPPHDLYEQYF.